Listed below are T cell receptor beta chains from one sample, sequenced in a study of Ad26.COV2.S vaccination and SARS-CoV-2 variants. Sequencing was performed with immunoSEQ multiplex PCR; in TCRdb, only in-frame clones are kept and a portion is missing. The sample consists of about half a million clones, about nine tenths of them appearing once. This specimen consisted of peripheral blood, obtained in a trial of Ad26.COV2.S vaccine versus placebo. These receptors were collected from a person aged 18-60 years who received the Ad26.COV2.S COVID-19 vaccine or a placebo. CDR3s include the opening cysteine and the closing phenylalanine or tryptophan. D genes are given only for firm matches. Only some rows state a clone size, as once, few, many or a class for expanded clones.

D	size	J	length	V	DNA	CDR3
.	once	TRBJ2-7	12	TRBV10-1	TGCGCCAGCAGTGAGGCCGGGGTAGGACAGTACTTC	CASSEAGVGQYF
.	.	TRBJ2-7	16	TRBV7-9	TGTGCCAGCAGCCCTACCCACGGAGCGGACAGCTACGAGCAGTACTTC	CASSPTHGADSYEQYF
TRBD1	.	TRBJ2-1	18	TRBV4-3	TGCGCCAGCAGCCAAGCTTACAGGGGCAGGAGCTCCTACAATGAGCAGTTCTTC	CASSQAYRGRSSYNEQFF
TRBD1	.	TRBJ2-7	16	TRBV7-2	TGTGCCAGCAGCTTAGCGGCCGGGACAGGGAGGTACGAGCAGTACTTC	CASSLAAGTGRYEQYF
.	.	TRBJ1-1	18	TRBV21-1	TGTGCCAGCAGCAATAGCAAGGCAGGGATAGATTCGTGCACTGAAGCTTTCTTT	CASSNSKAGIDSCTEAFF
TRBD1	.	TRBJ1-1	17	TRBV5-1	TGCGCCAGCAGCCTTCGGACAGGGAGGAATCCGAACACTGAAGCTTTCTTT	CASSLRTGRNPNTEAFF
.	.	TRBJ1-2	14	TRBV30	TGTGCCTGGAGTGTACAGGCGAGTGATGGTGGCTACACCTTC	CAWSVQASDGGYTF
TRBD1	.	TRBJ1-5	17	TRBV28	TGTGCCAGCAGTAGAACGTGGGGACAGGGATTTTCTCAGCCCCAGCATTTT	CASSRTWGQGFSQPQHF
.	.	TRBJ2-1	17	TRBV4-2	TGTGCCAGCAGCCACGATCTTAGGGGCGCCCGAAACAATGAGCAGTTCTTC	CASSHDLRGARNNEQFF
.	few	TRBJ1-3	15	TRBV2	TGTGCCAGCAGACCGGGACACCAATCCCTAGCCACCATATATTTT	CASRPGHQSLATIYF
.	many	TRBJ2-7	14	TRBV19	TGTGCCAGTAGCCCCTTCGTCTCCTCCTACGAGCAGTACTTC	CASSPFVSSYEQYF
.	.	TRBJ1-5	12	TRBV7-9	TGTGCCAGCAGCGACGAGCATCAGCCCCAGCATTTT	CASSDEHQPQHF
TRBD2	.	TRBJ2-7	14	TRBV7-2	TGTGCCAGCAGCCCCCGACTAGCGGGGGCCGAGCAGTACTTC	CASSPRLAGAEQYF
.	.	TRBJ2-3	13	TRBV10-3	TGTGCCATCAGTGTCGGGGGCACAGATACGCAGTATTTT	CAISVGGTDTQYF
.	.	TRBJ1-1	13	TRBV5-1	TGCGCCAGCAGCTTTGGACAGAACACTGAAGCTTTCTTT	CASSFGQNTEAFF
TRBD1	.	TRBJ1-4	14	TRBV28	TGTGCCAGCAGTCTCCAGGGGGAAGGGGAAAAACTGTTTTTT	CASSLQGEGEKLFF
.	few	TRBJ1-6	14	TRBV30	TGTGCCTGGAGGGACCAGGGTGTAAGCTCACCCCTCCACTTT	CAWRDQGVSSPLHF
TRBD2	.	TRBJ2-7	12	TRBV19	TGTGCCAGTAGTGGTGCTAGCGGGAGGCAGTACTTC	CASSGASGRQYF
TRBD1	.	TRBJ1-3	17	TRBV18	TGTGCCAGCTCACCAAGCCCCACAGGGGCATCTGGAAACACCATATATTTT	CASSPSPTGASGNTIYF
.	.	TRBJ1-5	16	TRBV27	TGTGCCAGCAGCCCCTTGCGGGGGAAAAGCAATCAGCCCCAGCATTTT	CASSPLRGKSNQPQHF
.	.	TRBJ1-1	13	TRBV15	TGTGCCACCAGCCTGGGGGTGGGCACTGAAGCTTTCTTT	CATSLGVGTEAFF
TRBD1	.	TRBJ2-7	15	TRBV11-2	TGTGCCAGCACCTTCTCGACAGGGAACTTCTACGAGCAGTACTTC	CASTFSTGNFYEQYF
.	.	TRBJ1-5	16	TRBV15	TGTGCCACCAGCAGAGATGGCTGGGAGGGCACGGAGCCCCAGCATTTT	CATSRDGWEGTEPQHF
.	.	TRBJ2-1	14	TRBV3-1/TRBV3-2	TGTGCCAGCAGCCACCTGGGGCCTCACAATGAGCAGTTCTTC	CASSHLGPHNEQFF
TRBD1	.	TRBJ1-2	13	TRBV30	TGTGCCTGGAGTATGCAGGGGGCAGCTGGCTACACCTTC	CAWSMQGAAGYTF
TRBD1	.	TRBJ2-2	14	TRBV29-1	TGCAGCGCGGCCGGGACAGGGGGGACCGGGGAGCTGTTTTTT	CSAAGTGGTGELFF
.	.	TRBJ2-7	11	TRBV6-2/TRBV6-3	TGTGCCAGCAGTTTCGCGGGAGAGCAGTACTTC	CASSFAGEQYF